A selection of T cell receptor beta chains follows, all from one sample in a study of blood T cell repertoires in COVID-19. Method: immunoSEQ multiplex PCR; TCRdb's copy keeps in-frame clones and lacks some. The sample lists about 150,000 clones; about 90% were seen once. The sequenced sample was peripheral blood. The source of these receptors is a man aged 50 to 60 with acute or convalescent COVID-19. Both conserved end residues are part of each CDR3. The order of the fields is J gene, D gene, clone size, V gene, CDR3 DNA, CDR3 protein. D genes are given only for firm matches. Rows give clone size only sometimes, using once, few, many, or a class for an expanded clone.

>TRBJ1-5|.|few|TRBV28
TGTGCCAGCAGCCCAATACTGGGAGAGCAGCCCCAGCATTTT
CASSPILGEQPQHF
>TRBJ1-1|.|.|TRBV25-1
TGTGCCAGTAAAACAGGGAACACTGAAGCTTTCTTT
CASKTGNTEAFF
>TRBJ1-2|TRBD1|.|TRBV12-3/TRBV12-4
TGTGCCAGCAGATTTCGGACAGGGGGAGGCTACACCTTC
CASRFRTGGGYTF
>TRBJ1-6|TRBD1|.|TRBV6-5
TGTGCCAGCAGGCCGACAGGGGAATATTCACCCCTCCACTTT
CASRPTGEYSPLHF
>TRBJ2-2|.|.|TRBV30
TGTGCCGGGAGTGATTCTACCGGGGAGCTGTTTTTT
CAGSDSTGELFF
>TRBJ2-1|.|.|TRBV10-1
TGCGCCAGCAGCCCAGGGGCTAGCGGAATCAATGAGCAGTTCTTC
CASSPGASGINEQFF
>TRBJ2-1|TRBD1|.|TRBV7-9
TGTGCCAGCAGCCGAGGTGGGACAGACAATGAGCAGTTCTTC
CASSRGGTDNEQFF
>TRBJ1-1|.|few|TRBV5-5
TGTGCCAGCAGCTTGTGGGCTTCACGGAACACTGAAGCTTTCTTT
CASSLWASRNTEAFF
>TRBJ2-6|.|.|TRBV5-4
TGTGCCAGCAGCTTGGACAGCTCTGGGGCCAACGTCCTGACTTTC
CASSLDSSGANVLTF
>TRBJ2-7|.|.|TRBV28
TGTGCCAGCAGTCCAGGACTGGGAGCCTACGAGCAGTACTTC
CASSPGLGAYEQYF
>TRBJ1-5|.|.|TRBV2
TGTGCCAGCAGTGTCAGGAGCAATCAGCCCCAGCATTTT
CASSVRSNQPQHF
>TRBJ2-3|.|.|TRBV10-3
TGTGCCATCCGTGTGGGGGCTGAAAGCACAGATACGCAGTATTTT
CAIRVGAESTDTQYF
>TRBJ1-5|.|.|TRBV4-1
TGCGCCAGCAGCCATATCCGCGGGGGCCAGAATCAGCCCCAGCATTTT
CASSHIRGGQNQPQHF
>TRBJ2-1|TRBD2|.|TRBV7-9
TGTGCCAGCAGCTTATCAGCGGGAGGGTCCTACAATGAGCAGTTCTTC
CASSLSAGGSYNEQFF
>TRBJ1-1|.|.|TRBV27
TGTGCCAGCAGTTTATCTAAGGCAGGGAACACTGAAGCTTTCTTT
CASSLSKAGNTEAFF
>TRBJ1-1|TRBD1|.|TRBV5-5
TGTGCCAGCAGCTTGTCAGGGACAGGTGGTATCATGAGGACTGAAGCTTTCTTT
CASSLSGTGGIMRTEAFF
>TRBJ1-2|.|.|TRBV7-2
TGTGCCAGCAGCCCCAGGACAGCAATATATGGCTACACCTTC
CASSPRTAIYGYTF
>TRBJ1-1|.|.|TRBV7-9
TGTGCCAGCAGCTTTAACTCACCGAACACTGAAGCTTTCTTT
CASSFNSPNTEAFF
>TRBJ2-1|TRBD2|once|TRBV5-6
TGTGCCAGCAGCTTGGGTTCCGGGACTACCACATACAATGAGCAGTTCTTC
CASSLGSGTTTYNEQFF
>TRBJ1-2|TRBD1|.|TRBV5-6
TGTGCCAGCAGCCGGGGACAGGGCTATGGCTACACCTTC
CASSRGQGYGYTF
>TRBJ2-2|.|.|TRBV7-2
TGTGCCAGCAGCTTAGATCCCAGTGGACTTATCACCGGGGAGCTGTTTTTT
CASSLDPSGLITGELFF
>TRBJ2-7|.|.|TRBV18
TGTGCCAGCTCACCACTGGCAGGTAGAGCCCCTTACGAGCAGTACTTC
CASSPLAGRAPYEQYF
>TRBJ2-7|TRBD1|.|TRBV9
TGTGCCAGCAGCCGGACAGGGGATGGCGAGCAGTACTTC
CASSRTGDGEQYF
>TRBJ1-5|.|.|TRBV11-1
TGTGCCAGCAGCTTGAGGATCGGACAGCCCCAGCATTTT
CASSLRIGQPQHF
>TRBJ2-7|.|.|TRBV6-5
TGTGCCAGCAGTTACGCCGCCAGGGGGGACTACGAGCAGTACTTC
CASSYAARGDYEQYF
>TRBJ2-3|.|.|TRBV5-4
TGTGCCAGCAGCTTGGGACATTCAAGCACAGATACGCAGTATTTT
CASSLGHSSTDTQYF
>TRBJ2-5|TRBD2|.|TRBV7-3
TGTGCCAGCAGCTCGGGACTAGCCCAAGAGACCCAGTACTTC
CASSSGLAQETQYF
>TRBJ2-4|TRBD2|.|TRBV20-1
TGCAGTGCTAGTGGGACTAGCGGGAGTAATGAAAACATTCAGTACTTC
CSASGTSGSNENIQYF
>TRBJ1-6|.|few|TRBV19
TGTGCCAGCCAGGGGCAGTATGCCTATAATTCACCCCTCCACTTT
CASQGQYAYNSPLHF
>TRBJ1-1|.|.|TRBV30
TGTGCCTGGAGTGTTCAGGGGAACACTGAAGCTTTCTTT
CAWSVQGNTEAFF
>TRBJ2-1|.|.|TRBV7-9
TGTGCCAGCAGACTGCTTGACCGGAGAAACAATGAGCAGTTCTTC
CASRLLDRRNNEQFF
>TRBJ2-2|TRBD2|.|TRBV7-9
TGTGCCAGCAGCTTAGCTAGCGGGAGGCATCCCGGGGAGCTGTTTTTT
CASSLASGRHPGELFF
>TRBJ2-3|.|once|TRBV15
TGTGCCACCAGCAGTACCTCACAGGGTTGGGATACGCAGTATTTT
CATSSTSQGWDTQYF
>TRBJ2-1|.|.|TRBV24-1
TGTGCCACCAGTAGGGGGGGGTTGGAGAATGAGCAGTTCTTC
CATSRGGLENEQFF
>TRBJ1-2|TRBD1|.|TRBV5-1
TGCGCCAGCAGCTGGGAAACAGGGGGCGTTGGCTACACCTTC
CASSWETGGVGYTF
>TRBJ1-1|TRBD1|.|TRBV6-1
TGTGCCAGCAGTGATCCCGGGACAGTAACCACTGAAGCTTTCTTT
CASSDPGTVTTEAFF
>TRBJ2-3|TRBD1|.|TRBV3-1/TRBV3-2
TGTGCCAGCAGCCCCCTCCCCCGGGACAGGGGCACAGATACGCAGTATTTT
CASSPLPRDRGTDTQYF
>TRBJ2-5|TRBD1|.|TRBV28
TGTGCCAGCCAGGCAGGGGGCGGGTACTGGGAGACCCAGTACTTC
CASQAGGGYWETQYF
>TRBJ2-7|TRBD2|once|TRBV7-2
TGTGCCAGCAGCTCTCCTAGCGGTTACTCCTACGAGCAGTACTTC
CASSSPSGYSYEQYF
>TRBJ2-1|TRBD2|.|TRBV27
TGTGCCAGCAACCTCTCCCCGGGACTAGCGGGTCTCAATGAGCAGTTCTTC
CASNLSPGLAGLNEQFF
>TRBJ1-1|TRBD1|.|TRBV6-5
TGTGCCAGCAGTACCGCAGGGGGCATTACTGAAGCTTTCTTT
CASSTAGGITEAFF
>TRBJ2-5|TRBD2|once|TRBV14
TGTGCCAGCAGCCGCAACAGCGGGACCAGGTACCAAGAGACCCAGTACTTC
CASSRNSGTRYQETQYF
>TRBJ1-1|.|.|TRBV27
TGTGCCAGCAGTTTGGCGGGCACTGAAGCTTTCTTT
CASSLAGTEAFF
>TRBJ2-7|.|.|TRBV29-1
TGCAGCGTTTCATCCAGTTTGGGAGACGAGCAGTACTTC
CSVSSSLGDEQYF
>TRBJ1-6|.|.|TRBV25-1
TGTGCCAGCAGTCAAGGGGCAGCTTATAATTCACCCCTCCACTTT
CASSQGAAYNSPLHF
>TRBJ1-6|TRBD1|.|TRBV4-3
TGCGCCAGCAGCGCCGGGACAGGGGATAATTCACCCCTCCACTTT
CASSAGTGDNSPLHF
>TRBJ2-4|.|.|TRBV19
TGTGCCAGTAGGCTATCACTAGCCAAAAACATTCAGTACTTC
CASRLSLAKNIQYF
>TRBJ2-3|.|.|TRBV7-3
TGTGCCAGCAGCTTAAGACTCTCAGGGACAGATACGCAGTATTTT
CASSLRLSGTDTQYF
>TRBJ1-2|.|.|TRBV28
TGTGCCAGCAGTCCCCCCGGAATCCAGGACTATGGCTACACCTTC
CASSPPGIQDYGYTF
>TRBJ2-2|TRBD2|.|TRBV7-9
TGTGCCAGCAGCTGGACTAGCGACACCGGGGAGCTGTTTTTT
CASSWTSDTGELFF
>TRBJ2-5|TRBD2|once|TRBV5-4
TGTGCCAGCAGCTCTCTAGCGGGGGGGCCCCAAGAGACCCAGTACTTC
CASSSLAGGPQETQYF
>TRBJ1-5|.|.|TRBV6-5
TGTGCCAGCAGCGGAATTACAGGGACACAGCCCCAGCATTTT
CASSGITGTQPQHF
>TRBJ2-7|TRBD1|.|TRBV18
TGTGCCAGCTCACCAGGGACAGGGGCCTACGAGCAGTACTTC
CASSPGTGAYEQYF
>TRBJ1-6|.|.|TRBV11-3
TGTGCCAGCAGCCTAGGGGCGGGCTCCTATAATTCACCCCTCCACTTT
CASSLGAGSYNSPLHF